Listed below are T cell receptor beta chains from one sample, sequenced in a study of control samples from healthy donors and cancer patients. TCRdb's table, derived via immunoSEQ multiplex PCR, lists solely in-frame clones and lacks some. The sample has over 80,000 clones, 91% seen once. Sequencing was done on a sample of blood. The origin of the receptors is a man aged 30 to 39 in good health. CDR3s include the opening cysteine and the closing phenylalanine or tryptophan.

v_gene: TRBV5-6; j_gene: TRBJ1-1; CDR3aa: CASSLNTEAFF
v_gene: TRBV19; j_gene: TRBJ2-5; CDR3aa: CASSGDRGWGETQYF
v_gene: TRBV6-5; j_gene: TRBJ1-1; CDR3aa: CASEKNTEAFF
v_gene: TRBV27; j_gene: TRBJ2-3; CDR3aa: CASSHQNVGTSTDTQYF
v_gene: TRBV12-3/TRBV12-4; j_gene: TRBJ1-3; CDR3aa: CASSLIGNTIYF
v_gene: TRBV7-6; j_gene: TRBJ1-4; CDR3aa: CASSPPPGQRDEKLFF
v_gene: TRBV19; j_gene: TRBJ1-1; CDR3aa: CASTQTFSTEAFF
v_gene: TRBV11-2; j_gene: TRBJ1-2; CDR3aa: CASSRRDNLYGYTF
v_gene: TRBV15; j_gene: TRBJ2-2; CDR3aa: CATSSSRLAEPIGELFF
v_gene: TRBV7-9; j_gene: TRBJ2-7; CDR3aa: CASSPDSFYEQYF
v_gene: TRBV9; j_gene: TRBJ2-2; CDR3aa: CASSVEGSGRYTGELFF
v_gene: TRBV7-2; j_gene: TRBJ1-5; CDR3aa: CASSPSGEPAWWQPQHF
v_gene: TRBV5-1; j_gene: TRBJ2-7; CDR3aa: CASSLVRGYEQYF
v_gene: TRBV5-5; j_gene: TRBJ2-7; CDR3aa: CASSLIGSQGYEQYF
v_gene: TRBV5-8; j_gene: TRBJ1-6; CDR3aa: CASSLFRGNSPLHF
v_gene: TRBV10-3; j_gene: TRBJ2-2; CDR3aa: CAIRIADANTGELFF
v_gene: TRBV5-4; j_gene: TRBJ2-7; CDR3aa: CASSLATSVSYEQYF
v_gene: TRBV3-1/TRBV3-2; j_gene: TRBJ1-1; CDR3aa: CASSLRFEAFF
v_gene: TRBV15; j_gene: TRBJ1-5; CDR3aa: CATIDMYSNQPQHF
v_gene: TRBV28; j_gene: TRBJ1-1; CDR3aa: CASSGQSLGNTEAFF
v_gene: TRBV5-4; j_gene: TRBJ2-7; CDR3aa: CASSPGQGRSYEQYF
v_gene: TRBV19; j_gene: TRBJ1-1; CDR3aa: CASSIGQGNTEAFF
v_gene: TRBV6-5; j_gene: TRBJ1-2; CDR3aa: CASTPGVGGYTF